Listed here are 3 T cell receptor beta chains from one sample, sequenced in a study of regulatory T cells in long-lasting Graves disease. Time point meaning: persistent/refractory GD, antithyroid drugs over 5 years with positive TRAb. Construction of the TCR library relied on RNA isolated from PBMCs. Construction of TCR beta libraries relied on iRepertoire HTBI primers and on Arm-PCR targeting CDR3 regions. TCRdb reanalysed the multiplex PCR reads using MiXCR and keeps one entry per CDR3 protein. The sample includes around 430,000 distinct CDR3 sequences, around a fifth of them seen just once. This specimen was peripheral blood mononuclear cells (PBMCs), taken when the disease was refractory, from a patient treated with antithyroid drugs. The source is a female donor with Graves disease.

This clonotype has just a few counts. This sequence joins TRBV18 and TRBJ1-1; 7 positions agree with TRBD1. Germline values: CDR1 KGHSH, CDR2 LQKENI. There are 14 residues in the CDR3. The junction had 5 bases not matched to a gene; V was cut back by 3 bases and J by 4 bases. Here the CDR3 DNA reads TGTGCCAGCTCACCCTTACCAGGGGGCACTGAAGCTTTCTTT. Translating it yields CASSPLPGGTEAFF.

There are many counts of this clonotype. V gene TRBV6-1 combines with J gene TRBJ1-2; the D is unclear. The V gene's germline CDR1 is MNHNS and CDR2 SASEGT. The CDR3 sequence is 12 residues long. V was shortened by 7 bases and J by 4 bases, with 10 bases between the two germline ends. In DNA, the CDR3 is TGTGCCAGCACCCAAATTAGCTATGGCTACACCTTC. Protein product: CASTQISYGYTF.

The chain couples TRBV12-5 to TRBJ2-3; 9 positions match TRBD1. The CDR3 is made up of 17 amino acids. V shed 1 base and J 1 base; nucleotides not matched to a gene: 6. CDR1 LGHNT and CDR2 FRNRAP come from the germline V gene. The CDR3 protein is CASGLATGGSGTDTQYF. CDR3 nucleotides: TGTGCTAGTGGTTTGGCTACAGGGGGCAGTGGCACAGATACGCAGTATTTT.